This entry is about one T cell receptor beta chain. This CDR3 is built from 14 residues. Germline V gives CDR1 MNHNS, CDR2 SASEGT. Trimming took 3 bases from V and 4 from J, leaving 12 bases between them. TCRdb keeps only in-frame clones here, not all; method: immunoSEQ multiplex PCR. The data show around 100,000 clones, with 92% seen just once and about 2.5% held by the top ten. This sample stems from a study of control samples from healthy donors and cancer patients. The TCR sequence derives from a woman aged 18-29 years in good health. Sample: blood. The J gene is TRBJ1-2, the V gene TRBV6-1; possibly TRBD1 for D (5 bases). The DNA for the CDR3 is TGTGCCAGCAGTGAGACAGCTTTACTCTATGGCTACACCTTC. It yields the protein CASSETALLYGYTF.